The rows below give T cell receptor beta chains drawn from one sample of a study of shared clonotypes between healthy human individuals. Clones were sequenced by immunoSEQ multiplex PCR, and TCRdb holds only the in-frame ones, with some missing. The sample consists of millions of clones, 90% to 95% of them appearing once. Source material: naive CD8+ T cells from PBMCs. Every receptor here comes from a man aged 18 to 30 in good health. Some clones in this sample may be carry-over from other donors' samples. Both conserved end residues are part of each CDR3. The D gene is left open where the match is weak. Clone size is stated in some rows and not others, as once, few, many or a class when expanded.

>TRBV2|TRBJ2-5|.|.|16
CASTPGLSQGVETQYF
TGTGCCAGCACCCCCGGTCTCAGTCAGGGAGTGGAGACCCAGTACTTC
>TRBV25-1|TRBJ2-7|.|.|13
CASSASGTYEQYF
TGTGCCAGCAGTGCCTCGGGGACCTACGAGCAGTACTTC
>TRBV5-1|TRBJ2-7|.|.|14
CASSPLALRDEQYF
TGCGCCAGCAGCCCACTAGCTCTGCGGGACGAGCAGTACTTC
>TRBV28|TRBJ1-3|.|TRBD1|14
CASSWDSSGNTIYF
TGTGCCAGCAGTTGGGACAGCTCTGGAAACACCATATATTTT
>TRBV7-6|TRBJ2-2|.|TRBD1|15
CASSLDRGGTGELFF
TGTGCCAGCAGCTTAGACAGGGGTGGCACCGGGGAGCTGTTTTTT
>TRBV5-1|TRBJ1-5|.|TRBD1|15
CASSTAGQRDQPQHF
TGCGCCAGCAGCACGGCGGGACAGAGGGATCAGCCCCAGCATTTT
>TRBV28|TRBJ1-5|.|.|14
CASSLWGTDEPQHF
TGTGCCAGCAGTTTATGGGGGACGGATGAGCCCCAGCATTTT
>TRBV28|TRBJ2-5|.|.|13
CASSLGVRETQYF
TGTGCCAGCAGTTTGGGGGTTCGAGAGACCCAGTACTTC
>TRBV4-1|TRBJ1-1|once|.|16
CASSQGGGGMNTEAFF
TGCGCCAGCAGCCAAGGGGGGGGCGGGATGAACACTGAAGCTTTCTTT
>TRBV7-9|TRBJ2-2|.|TRBD1|17
CASSPRVATGTAGELFF
TGTGCCAGCAGCCCCCGGGTTGCGACAGGGACAGCCGGGGAGCTGTTTTTT
>TRBV29-1|TRBJ2-7|.|.|12
CSIEGTGYEQYF
TGCAGCATTGAAGGTACAGGGTACGAGCAGTACTTC
>TRBV7-9|TRBJ2-7|.|TRBD2|14
CASSPREGRYEQYF
TGTGCCAGCAGCCCCCGGGAGGGCAGGTACGAGCAGTACTTC
>TRBV9|TRBJ2-6|.|TRBD2|18
CASSPRLAGVSGANVLTF
TGTGCCAGCAGCCCCCGCCTGGCGGGAGTATCTGGGGCCAACGTCCTGACTTTC
>TRBV7-8|TRBJ2-7|.|.|12
CASSLRNYEQYF
TGTGCCAGCAGCCTCCGGAACTACGAGCAGTACTTC
>TRBV28|TRBJ2-7|.|TRBD2|16
CASSTEGLAGGNEQYF
TGTGCCAGCAGTACCGAGGGACTAGCGGGAGGTAACGAGCAGTACTTC
>TRBV9|TRBJ1-5|.|.|15
CASSVGRSLNQPQHF
TGTGCCAGCAGCGTAGGTCGCAGCCTCAATCAGCCCCAGCATTTT
>TRBV11-2|TRBJ2-5|.|.|16
CASSHGTFTSQETQYF
TGTGCCAGCAGCCATGGGACATTTACCTCCCAAGAGACCCAGTACTTC
>TRBV11-2|TRBJ2-7|.|.|13
CASSAGTWYEQYF
TGTGCCAGCAGCGCTGGAACCTGGTACGAGCAGTACTTC
>TRBV9|TRBJ2-7|.|TRBD2|17
CASSAHATSGKTYEQYF
TGTGCCAGCAGCGCTCATGCTACTAGCGGGAAGACCTACGAGCAGTACTTC
>TRBV29-1|TRBJ2-7|.|.|12
CSVMSPSYEQYF
TGCAGCGTTATGTCCCCTAGCTACGAGCAGTACTTC
>TRBV5-3|TRBJ2-1|.|.|19
CARSFIHMGRDSGYNEQFF
TGTGCCAGAAGCTTCATCCATATGGGGAGGGACAGCGGTTACAATGAGCAGTTCTTC
>TRBV7-6|TRBJ2-5|.|.|17
CASSWAAEGGRSSAQYF
TGTGCCAGCAGCTGGGCGGCCGAGGGGGGCCGGAGCTCGGCCCAGTACTTC
>TRBV5-5|TRBJ2-7|.|.|15
CASSEWTGSSYEQYF
TGTGCCAGCAGCGAATGGACGGGAAGCTCCTACGAGCAGTACTTC
>TRBV5-1|TRBJ2-7|.|TRBD1|15
CASSLELTGDYEQYF
TGCGCCAGCAGCTTGGAACTGACAGGGGACTACGAGCAGTACTTC
>TRBV10-3|TRBJ1-4|.|.|17
CAISESWSAPLNEKLFF
TGTGCCATCAGTGAGTCGTGGTCGGCTCCCCTTAATGAAAAACTGTTTTTT
>TRBV6-6|TRBJ1-1|.|TRBD1|13
CASTPGGIAEAFF
TGTGCCAGCACCCCAGGGGGCATAGCTGAAGCTTTCTTT
>TRBV5-1|TRBJ2-2|once|TRBD2|18
CASSPSSGRKDDTGELFF
TGCGCCAGCAGTCCCTCGTCCGGGAGGAAGGATGACACCGGGGAGCTGTTTTTT
>TRBV9|TRBJ2-1|.|TRBD2|15
CASNIGLAGVDEQFF
TGTGCCAGCAACATTGGACTAGCGGGAGTGGATGAGCAGTTCTTC
>TRBV5-5|TRBJ2-3|.|.|14
CASSSYWETDTQYF
TGTGCCAGCAGCTCTTACTGGGAAACAGATACGCAGTATTTT
>TRBV29-1|TRBJ2-7|.|.|12
CSVQRGPYEQYF
TGCAGCGTTCAGAGAGGGCCCTACGAGCAGTACTTC
>TRBV4-1|TRBJ1-5|.|.|17
CASSQGRGGVSNQPQHF
TGCGCCAGCAGCCAAGGCCGTGGGGGCGTTAGCAATCAGCCCCAGCATTTT
>TRBV9|TRBJ2-3|.|.|17
CASSAPGPFGGTDTQYF
TGTGCCAGCAGCGCCCCGGGCCCTTTTGGGGGCACAGATACGCAGTATTTT
>TRBV7-2|TRBJ2-7|.|.|13
CASQSRGFSEQYF
TGTGCCAGCCAATCCCGCGGGTTTAGCGAGCAGTACTTC
>TRBV5-6|TRBJ1-1|.|TRBD1|15
CASSLGGQAPTGAFF
TGTGCCAGCAGCTTGGGAGGACAGGCCCCGACTGGAGCTTTCTTT
>TRBV9|TRBJ2-1|.|TRBD1|16
CASSVAGTGGSGEQFF
TGTGCCAGCAGCGTGGCCGGGACAGGGGGTTCGGGTGAGCAGTTCTTC
>TRBV6-5|TRBJ1-5|.|.|14
CASSYSEGSQPQHF
TGTGCCAGCAGTTACTCTGAGGGGAGTCAGCCCCAGCATTTT
>TRBV11-2|TRBJ1-5|.|.|17
CASSGGPHQPPNQPQHF
TGTGCCAGTTCGGGTGGTCCCCACCAACCCCCGAATCAGCCCCAGCATTTT
>TRBV27|TRBJ2-2|.|TRBD1|14
CASGVQGSPGELFF
TGTGCCAGCGGAGTACAGGGGTCACCCGGGGAGCTGTTTTTT
>TRBV29-1|TRBJ1-2|.|.|14
CSAWASAVPYGYTF
TGCAGCGCCTGGGCGTCGGCAGTTCCCTATGGCTACACCTTC
>TRBV7-8|TRBJ1-2|.|.|14
CASSPNTGNYGYTF
TGTGCCAGCAGCCCTAATACAGGAAACTATGGCTACACCTTC